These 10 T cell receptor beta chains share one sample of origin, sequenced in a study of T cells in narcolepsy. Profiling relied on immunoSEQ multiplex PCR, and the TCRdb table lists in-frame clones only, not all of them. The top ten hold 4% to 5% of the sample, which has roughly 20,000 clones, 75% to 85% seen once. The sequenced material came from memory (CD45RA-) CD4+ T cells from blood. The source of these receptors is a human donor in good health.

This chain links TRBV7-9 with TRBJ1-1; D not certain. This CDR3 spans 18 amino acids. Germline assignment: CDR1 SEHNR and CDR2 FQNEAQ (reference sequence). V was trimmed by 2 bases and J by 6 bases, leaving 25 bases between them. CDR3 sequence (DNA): TGTGCCAGCAGCTTAAATCCTTTCGGGTGGGTAGGGCCCCCTGAAGCTTTCTTT. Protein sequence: CASSLNPFGWVGPPEAFF.

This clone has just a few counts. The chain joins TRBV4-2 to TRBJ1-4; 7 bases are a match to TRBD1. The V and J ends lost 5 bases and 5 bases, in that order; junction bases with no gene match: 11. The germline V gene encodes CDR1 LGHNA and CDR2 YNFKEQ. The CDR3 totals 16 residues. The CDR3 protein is CASSEVGTVVNEKLFF. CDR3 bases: TGTGCCAGCAGCGAAGTGGGGACAGTCGTAAATGAAAAACTGTTTTTT.

The CDR3 here is CASSPGTSGTDTQYF. The CDR3 nucleotides read TGTGCCAGCAGTCCCGGGACTAGCGGCACAGATACGCAGTATTTT. The V call is TRBV5-4, the J call TRBJ2-3, with TRBD2 identical over 10 bases. Germline CDR1 SGHNT, CDR2 YYREEE (reference sequence). The CDR3 consists of 15 residues. The V gene end was trimmed by 5 bases and the J gene end by 1 base; junction bases not matched to a gene: 4.

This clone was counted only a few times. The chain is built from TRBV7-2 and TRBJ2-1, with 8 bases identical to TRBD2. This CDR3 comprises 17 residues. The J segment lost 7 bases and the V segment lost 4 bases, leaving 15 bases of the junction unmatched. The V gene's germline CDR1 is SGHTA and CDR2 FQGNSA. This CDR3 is CASSSPWLAGKGNEQFF. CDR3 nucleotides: TGTGCCAGCAGCTCGCCCTGGCTAGCGGGCAAGGGGAATGAGCAGTTCTTC.

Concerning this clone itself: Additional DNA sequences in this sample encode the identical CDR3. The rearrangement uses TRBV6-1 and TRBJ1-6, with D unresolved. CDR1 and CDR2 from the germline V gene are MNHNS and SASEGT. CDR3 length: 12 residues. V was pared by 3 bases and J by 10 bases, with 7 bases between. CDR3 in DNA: TGTGCCAGCAGTGAGAGTCGGTCACCCCTCCACTTT. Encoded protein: CASSESRSPLHF.

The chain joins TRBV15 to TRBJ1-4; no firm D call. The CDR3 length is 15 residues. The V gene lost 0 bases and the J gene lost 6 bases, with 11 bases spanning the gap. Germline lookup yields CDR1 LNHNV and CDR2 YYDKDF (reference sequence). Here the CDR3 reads CATSRDGSKDEKLFF. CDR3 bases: TGTGCCACCAGCAGAGACGGCAGCAAAGATGAAAAACTGTTTTTT.

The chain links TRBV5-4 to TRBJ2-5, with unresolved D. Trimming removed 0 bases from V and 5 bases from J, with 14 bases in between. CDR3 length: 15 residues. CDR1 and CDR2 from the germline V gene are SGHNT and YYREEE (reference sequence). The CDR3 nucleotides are TGTGCCAGCAGCTTGGTAACCCGGTCGTCTGAGACCCAGTACTTC. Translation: CASSLVTRSSETQYF.

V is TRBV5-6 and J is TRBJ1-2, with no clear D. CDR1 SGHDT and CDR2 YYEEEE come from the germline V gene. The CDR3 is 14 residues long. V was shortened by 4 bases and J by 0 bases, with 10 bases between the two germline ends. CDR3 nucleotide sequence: TGTGCCAGCAGCCTCTATCCCACTAACTATGGCTACACCTTC. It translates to CASSLYPTNYGYTF.

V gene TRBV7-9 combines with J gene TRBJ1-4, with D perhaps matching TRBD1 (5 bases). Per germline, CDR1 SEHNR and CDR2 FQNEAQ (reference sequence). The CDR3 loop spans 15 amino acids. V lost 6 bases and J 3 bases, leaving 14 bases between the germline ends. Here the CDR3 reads CASSGDGGPNEKLFF. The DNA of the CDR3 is TGTGCCAGCAGTGGGGATGGGGGACCTAATGAAAAACTGTTTTTT.

The CDR3 DNA follows: TGTGCCAGCAGCCGCCGACAGGGTCGCGAGCAGTACTTC. Amino acids: CASSRRQGREQYF. The rearrangement links TRBV7-6 to TRBJ2-7; 7 positions agree with TRBD1. The CDR3 runs 13 residues. Germline trimming cut 5 bases from V and 6 bases from J; bases unmatched to any gene: 7. Per the germline V gene, CDR1 is SGHVS and CDR2 is FNYEAQ.